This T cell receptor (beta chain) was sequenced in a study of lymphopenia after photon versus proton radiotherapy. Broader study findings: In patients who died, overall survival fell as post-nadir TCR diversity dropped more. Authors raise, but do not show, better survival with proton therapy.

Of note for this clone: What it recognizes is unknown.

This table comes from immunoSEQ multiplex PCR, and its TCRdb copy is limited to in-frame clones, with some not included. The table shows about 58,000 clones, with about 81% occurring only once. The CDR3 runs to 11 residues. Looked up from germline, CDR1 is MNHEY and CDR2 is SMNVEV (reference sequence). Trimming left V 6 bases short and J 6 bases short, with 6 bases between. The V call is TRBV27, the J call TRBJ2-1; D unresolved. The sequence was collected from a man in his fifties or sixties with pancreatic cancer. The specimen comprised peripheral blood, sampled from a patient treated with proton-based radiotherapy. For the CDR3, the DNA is TGTGCCAGCAGCTTCCGCAATGAGCAGTTCTTC. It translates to CASSFRNEQFF.